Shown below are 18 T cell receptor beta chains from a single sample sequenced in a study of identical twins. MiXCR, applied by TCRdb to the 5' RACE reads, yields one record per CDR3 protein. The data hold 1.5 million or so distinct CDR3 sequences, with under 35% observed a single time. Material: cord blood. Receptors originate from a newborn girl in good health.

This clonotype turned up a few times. The CDR3 bases are TGTGCCACCAGTGGGGGAAGCGGTGGACTCAATGAGCAGTTCTTC. Translating it yields CATSGGSGGLNEQFF. The chain joins TRBV24-1 to TRBJ2-1; maybe TRBD2 (5 bases). Trimming shortened V by 5 bases and J by 6 bases, and 16 bases separated the two germline ends. CDR1 and CDR2 (germline): KGHDR, SFDVKD. The CDR3 sequence is 15 residues long.

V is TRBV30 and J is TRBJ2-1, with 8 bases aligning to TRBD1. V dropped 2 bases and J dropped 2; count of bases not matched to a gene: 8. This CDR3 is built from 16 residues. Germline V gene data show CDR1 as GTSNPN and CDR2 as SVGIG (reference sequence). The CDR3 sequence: CAWSPRGTGAYNEQFF. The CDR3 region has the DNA TGTGCCTGGAGTCCGAGAGGGACAGGAGCCTACAATGAGCAGTTCTTC.

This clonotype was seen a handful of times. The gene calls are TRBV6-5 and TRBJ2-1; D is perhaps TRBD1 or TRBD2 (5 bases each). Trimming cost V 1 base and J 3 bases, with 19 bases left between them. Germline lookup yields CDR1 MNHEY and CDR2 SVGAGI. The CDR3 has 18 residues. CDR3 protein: CASSYLVPGRRNYNEQFF. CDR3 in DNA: TGTGCCAGCAGTTACTTGGTTCCGGGACGCCGTAACTACAATGAGCAGTTCTTC.

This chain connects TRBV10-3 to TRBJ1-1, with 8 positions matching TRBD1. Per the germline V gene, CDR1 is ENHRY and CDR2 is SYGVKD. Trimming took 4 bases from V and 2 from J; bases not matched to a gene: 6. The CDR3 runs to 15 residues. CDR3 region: CAISARTGYNTEAFF. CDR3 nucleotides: TGTGCCATCAGTGCCCGGACAGGGTATAACACTGAAGCTTTCTTT.

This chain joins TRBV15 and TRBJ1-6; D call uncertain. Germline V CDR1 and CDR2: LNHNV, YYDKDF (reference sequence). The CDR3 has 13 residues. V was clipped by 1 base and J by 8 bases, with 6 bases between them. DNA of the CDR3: TGTGCCACCAGCAGAGCCCTTTATTCACCCCTCCACTTT. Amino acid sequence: CATSRALYSPLHF.

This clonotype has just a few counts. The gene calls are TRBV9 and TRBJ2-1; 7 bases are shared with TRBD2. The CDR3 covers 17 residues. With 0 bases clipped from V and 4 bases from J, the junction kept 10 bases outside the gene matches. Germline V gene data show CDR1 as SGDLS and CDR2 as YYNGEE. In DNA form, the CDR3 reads TGTGCCAGCAGCGTAGGGGGAGGGGCCCGCGGATACAATGAGCAGTTCTTC. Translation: CASSVGGGARGYNEQFF.

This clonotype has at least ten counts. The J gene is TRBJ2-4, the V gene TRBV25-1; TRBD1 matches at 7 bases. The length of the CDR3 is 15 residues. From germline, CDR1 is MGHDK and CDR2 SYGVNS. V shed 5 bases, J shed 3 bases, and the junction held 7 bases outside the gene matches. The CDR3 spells CASSPTGAGKNIQYF. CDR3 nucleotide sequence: TGTGCCAGCAGTCCCACAGGGGCGGGCAAAAACATTCAGTACTTC.

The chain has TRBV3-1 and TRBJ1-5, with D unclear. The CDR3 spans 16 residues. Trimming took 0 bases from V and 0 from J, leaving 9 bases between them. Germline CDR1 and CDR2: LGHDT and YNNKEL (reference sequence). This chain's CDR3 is CASSQDSRGSNQPQHF. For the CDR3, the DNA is TGTGCCAGCAGCCAAGATAGTCGGGGTAGCAATCAGCCCCAGCATTTT. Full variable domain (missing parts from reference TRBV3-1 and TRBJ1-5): DTAVSQTPKYLVTQMGNDKSIKCEQNLGHDTMYWYKQDSKKFLKIMFSYNNKELIINETVPNRFSPKSPDKAHLNLHINSLELGDSAVYFCASSQDSRGSNQPQHFGDGTRLSIL.

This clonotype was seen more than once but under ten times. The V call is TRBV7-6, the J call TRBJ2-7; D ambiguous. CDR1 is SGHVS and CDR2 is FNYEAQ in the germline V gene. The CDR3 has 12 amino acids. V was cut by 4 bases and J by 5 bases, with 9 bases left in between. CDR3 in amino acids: CASSSNRDEQYF. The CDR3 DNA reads TGTGCCAGCAGCTCGAATCGGGACGAGCAGTACTTC.

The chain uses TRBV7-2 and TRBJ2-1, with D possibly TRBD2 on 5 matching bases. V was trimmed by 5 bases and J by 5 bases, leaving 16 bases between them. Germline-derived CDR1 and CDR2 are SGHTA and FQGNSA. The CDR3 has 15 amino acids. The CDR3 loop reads CASSAGRGSHNEQFF. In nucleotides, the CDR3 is TGTGCCAGCAGCGCTGGTCGGGGTAGCCACAATGAGCAGTTCTTC.

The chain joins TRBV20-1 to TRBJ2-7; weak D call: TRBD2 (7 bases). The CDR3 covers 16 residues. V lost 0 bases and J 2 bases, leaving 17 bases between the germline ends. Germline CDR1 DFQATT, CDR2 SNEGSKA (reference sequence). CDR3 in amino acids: CSARDYRGAPTYEQYF. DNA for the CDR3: TGCAGTGCTAGAGATTATCGGGGGGCGCCCACCTACGAGCAGTACTTC.

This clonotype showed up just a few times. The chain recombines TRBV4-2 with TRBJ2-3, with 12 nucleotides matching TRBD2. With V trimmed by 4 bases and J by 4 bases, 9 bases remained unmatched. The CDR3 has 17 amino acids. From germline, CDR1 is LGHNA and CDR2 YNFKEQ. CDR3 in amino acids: CASSPRRTSGEADTQYF. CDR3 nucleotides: TGTGCCAGCAGCCCAAGACGGACTAGCGGGGAGGCAGATACGCAGTATTTT.

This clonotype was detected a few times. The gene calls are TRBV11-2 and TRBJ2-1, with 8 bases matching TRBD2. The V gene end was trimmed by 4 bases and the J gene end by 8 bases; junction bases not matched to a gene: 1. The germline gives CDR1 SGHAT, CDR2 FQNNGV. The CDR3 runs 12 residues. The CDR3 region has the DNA TGTGCCAGCAGCTGGACTAGCTATGAGCAGTTCTTC. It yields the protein CASSWTSYEQFF.

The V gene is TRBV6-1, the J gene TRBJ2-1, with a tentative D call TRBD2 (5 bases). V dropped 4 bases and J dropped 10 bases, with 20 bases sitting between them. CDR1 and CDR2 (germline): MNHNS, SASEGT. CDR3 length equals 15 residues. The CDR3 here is CASSVRLGRGWEQFF. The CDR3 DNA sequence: TGTGCCAGCAGTGTCCGGCTGGGTCGGGGATGGGAGCAGTTCTTC.

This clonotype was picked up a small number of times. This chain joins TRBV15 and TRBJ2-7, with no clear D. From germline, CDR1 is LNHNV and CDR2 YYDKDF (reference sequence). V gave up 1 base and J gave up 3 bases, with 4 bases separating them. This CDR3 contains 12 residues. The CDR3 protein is CATSRGIYEQYF. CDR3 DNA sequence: TGTGCCACCAGCAGAGGGATCTACGAGCAGTACTTC.

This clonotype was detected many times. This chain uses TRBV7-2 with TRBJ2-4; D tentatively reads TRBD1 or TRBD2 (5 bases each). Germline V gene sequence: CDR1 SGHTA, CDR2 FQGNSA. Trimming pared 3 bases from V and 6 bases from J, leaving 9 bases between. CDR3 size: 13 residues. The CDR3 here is CASSLGPPNIQYF. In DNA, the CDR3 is TGTGCCAGCAGCTTGGGACCGCCAAACATTCAGTACTTC.

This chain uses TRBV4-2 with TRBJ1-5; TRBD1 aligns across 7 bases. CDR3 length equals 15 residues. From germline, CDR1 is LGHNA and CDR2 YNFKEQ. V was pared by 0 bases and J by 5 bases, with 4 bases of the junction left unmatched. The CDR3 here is CASSQDVQGYQPQHF. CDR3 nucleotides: TGTGCCAGCAGCCAAGATGTACAGGGGTATCAGCCCCAGCATTTT.

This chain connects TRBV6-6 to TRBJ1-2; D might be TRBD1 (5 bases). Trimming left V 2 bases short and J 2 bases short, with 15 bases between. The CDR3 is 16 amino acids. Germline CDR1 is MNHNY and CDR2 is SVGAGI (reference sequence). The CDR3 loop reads CASSYRGGGENYGYTF. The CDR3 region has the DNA TGTGCCAGCAGTTACAGGGGAGGAGGGGAAAACTATGGCTACACCTTC.